A selection of T cell receptor beta chains follows, all from one sample in a study of blood T cell repertoires in COVID-19. Measured with immunoSEQ multiplex PCR; TCRdb has only the in-frame clones, and not every one. The data show around 100,000 clones, with 88% seen just once and approximately 5.3% held by the top ten. The specimen sequenced was peripheral blood. All receptors come from a human donor in a cohort sampled during active COVID-19. Both conserved end residues are part of each CDR3. The D gene is left open where the match is weak. Not every row has a clone size; where given, it reads once, few, many or a size class.

V gene,CDR3 length,J gene,clone size,D gene,CDR3 protein,CDR3 DNA
TRBV18,16,TRBJ1-3,-,TRBD1,CASSPGQPDSGNTIYF,TGTGCCAGCTCACCGGGACAGCCGGACTCTGGAAACACCATATATTTT
TRBV12-5,15,TRBJ2-1,-,-,CASGPGQLAYNEQFF,TGTGCTAGTGGTCCAGGACAGCTGGCCTACAATGAGCAGTTCTTC
TRBV6-5,15,TRBJ2-2,-,-,CASSHRVANTGELFF,TGTGCCAGCAGTCACAGGGTCGCGAACACCGGGGAGCTGTTTTTT
TRBV7-2,13,TRBJ2-3,-,-,CASSLPSTDTQYF,TGTGCCAGCAGCTTACCGAGCACAGATACGCAGTATTTT
TRBV6-4,16,TRBJ2-3,-,-,CASSDTLGGDTDTQYF,TGTGCCAGCAGTGACACTTTAGGGGGAGACACAGATACGCAGTATTTT
TRBV7-8,14,TRBJ1-1,-,-,CASSRGQGHTEAFF,TGTGCCAGCAGCAGAGGCCAGGGGCACACTGAAGCTTTCTTT
TRBV28,13,TRBJ2-7,-,-,CASSPLGLSEQYF,TGTGCCAGCAGTCCGCTGGGACTCTCCGAGCAGTACTTC
TRBV5-1,14,TRBJ1-2,few,-,CASSPADSTYGYTF,TGCGCCAGCAGCCCCGCGGACAGTACCTATGGCTACACCTTC
TRBV18,15,TRBJ1-2,-,-,CASSLDGQSNYGYTF,TGTGCCAGCTCACTAGACGGACAGTCTAACTATGGCTACACCTTC
TRBV10-2,14,TRBJ2-7,few,TRBD2,CASSDSGNGYEQYF,TGCGCCAGCAGTGATAGCGGGAATGGGTACGAGCAGTACTTC
TRBV6-4,15,TRBJ2-1,-,TRBD2,CASSDNGLAINEQFF,TGTGCCAGCAGTGACAACGGACTAGCGATCAATGAGCAGTTCTTC
TRBV6-6,15,TRBJ2-7,-,-,CASSVWRGPSYEQYF,TGTGCCAGCAGCGTCTGGCGGGGGCCCTCCTACGAGCAGTACTTC
TRBV9,15,TRBJ2-1,-,TRBD2,CASSAAGVTYNEQFF,TGTGCCAGCAGCGCCGCGGGAGTTACCTACAATGAGCAGTTCTTC
TRBV2,15,TRBJ1-6,-,TRBD1,CASSEGGTVVSPLHF,TGTGCCAGCAGTGAAGGAGGGACAGTGGTTTCACCCCTCCACTTT
TRBV28,15,TRBJ2-7,-,-,CASSLIGIGGDEQYF,TGTGCCAGCAGTTTAATCGGGATAGGGGGGGACGAGCAGTACTTC
TRBV11-2,13,TRBJ2-5,-,-,CASSLGRQETQYF,TGTGCCAGCAGCTTAGGCAGACAAGAGACCCAGTACTTC
TRBV6-5,15,TRBJ2-1,-,TRBD1,CASRPGGTGSPHVVF,TGTGCCAGCAGACCGGGCGGGACAGGTTCCCCCCACGTGGTCTTC
TRBV19,16,TRBJ1-2,-,-,CASSIDLQGANYGYTF,TGTGCCAGTAGTATAGATTTACAGGGAGCTAACTATGGCTACACCTTC
TRBV30,13,TRBJ2-1,-,TRBD2,CAWSSLAYNEQFF,TGTGCCTGGTCCTCACTAGCGTACAATGAGCAGTTCTTC
TRBV11-2,16,TRBJ2-1,-,TRBD2,CASSSLKREGYNEQFF,TGTGCCAGCAGCTCCCTAAAGCGGGAGGGATACAATGAGCAGTTCTTC
TRBV5-1,15,TRBJ2-3,-,-,CASSEGGISTDTQYF,TGCGCCAGCAGCGAGGGAGGTATTAGCACAGATACGCAGTATTTT
TRBV5-1,12,TRBJ2-7,few,-,CASSREGIEQYF,TGCGCCAGCTCCAGGGAAGGGATAGAGCAGTACTTC
TRBV6-2/TRBV6-3,16,TRBJ2-5,-,TRBD2,CASSYRAGGDGETQYF,TGTGCCAGCAGTTACCGAGCTGGGGGGGACGGAGAGACCCAGTACTTC
TRBV4-3,16,TRBJ2-3,few,TRBD2,CASSRTGLAEPDTQYF,TGCGCCAGCAGCCGCACGGGACTAGCGGAGCCAGATACGCAGTATTTT
TRBV28,13,TRBJ1-5,once,TRBD1,CASRDRGNQPQHF,TGTGCCAGCCGGGACAGGGGCAATCAGCCCCAGCATTTT
TRBV10-3,15,TRBJ2-1,few,TRBD2,CAILASGNPPNEQFF,TGTGCCATCTTGGCTAGCGGGAACCCGCCCAATGAGCAGTTCTTC
TRBV18,18,TRBJ2-1,-,TRBD2,CASSPTPGLAGAGYEQFF,TGTGCCAGCTCACCCACACCGGGACTAGCGGGAGCAGGCTATGAGCAGTTCTTC
TRBV27,15,TRBJ2-1,-,TRBD1,CASRQTGTAYNEQFF,TGTGCCAGCAGGCAGACCGGGACAGCCTACAATGAGCAGTTCTTC
TRBV9,16,TRBJ2-3,-,-,CASSARGAGEADTQYF,TGTGCCAGCAGCGCCCGTGGGGCCGGAGAGGCAGATACGCAGTATTTT
TRBV6-5,12,TRBJ2-7,-,-,CATLGSSYEQHF,TGTGCCACATTGGGGAGCTCCTACGAGCAGCACTTC
TRBV30,15,TRBJ1-1,-,-,CAWSVIQVGYTEAFF,TGTGCCTGGAGTGTAATTCAGGTGGGTTACACTGAAGCTTTCTTT
TRBV12-3/TRBV12-4,12,TRBJ2-7,-,-,CASSPGVHEQYF,TGTGCCAGCAGTCCAGGGGTTCACGAGCAGTACTTC
TRBV7-9,14,TRBJ1-1,-,TRBD1,CASNRDRGDTEAFF,TGTGCCAGCAACAGGGACAGGGGGGACACTGAAGCTTTCTTT
TRBV11-2,19,TRBJ2-3,-,TRBD2,CASSVTSGGGLLATDTQYF,TGTGCCAGCAGCGTTACTAGCGGGGGAGGGCTCCTCGCTACAGATACGCAGTATTTT
TRBV28,14,TRBJ1-2,-,TRBD1,CASRTVRGRVGYTF,TGTGCCAGCAGGACCGTGAGGGGGCGAGTTGGCTACACCTTC
TRBV28,16,TRBJ1-3,-,TRBD1,CASQPWTGSSGNTIYF,TGTGCCAGCCAACCTTGGACAGGGAGTTCTGGAAACACCATATATTTT
TRBV6-5,14,TRBJ2-3,-,-,CASSIGDRTDTQYF,TGTGCCAGCAGCATCGGAGACCGCACAGATACGCAGTATTTT
TRBV28,18,TRBJ2-7,-,TRBD2,CASSPRPGLAGRAYEQYF,TGTGCCAGCAGTCCCAGACCGGGACTAGCGGGAAGGGCCTACGAGCAGTACTTC
TRBV28,16,TRBJ2-5,-,TRBD2,CASNTFIAGHQETQYF,TGTGCCAGCAACACCTTTATAGCGGGACACCAAGAGACCCAGTACTTC
TRBV27,13,TRBJ2-1,-,-,CATARKVENEQFF,TGTGCCACCGCGCGGAAGGTTGAAAATGAGCAGTTCTTC
TRBV24-1,16,TRBJ2-7,-,-,CATSAFGGRGSYEQYF,TGTGCCACCAGTGCATTTGGGGGTCGGGGGTCCTACGAGCAGTACTTC
TRBV3-1/TRBV3-2,15,TRBJ2-1,-,TRBD2,CASSRLAGDVNEQFF,TGTGCCAGCAGCCGACTAGCGGGAGATGTGAATGAGCAGTTCTTC
TRBV6-5,13,TRBJ1-2,-,-,CASSVTPTYGYTF,TGTGCCAGCAGCGTTACTCCAACCTATGGCTACACCTTC
TRBV30,15,TRBJ2-7,-,-,CAWSIFGTKTYEQYF,TGTGCCTGGAGTATTTTTGGGACAAAAACCTACGAGCAGTACTTC
TRBV28,14,TRBJ1-4,-,TRBD1,CASSRDRVNEKLFF,TGTGCCAGCAGTCGGGACAGAGTTAATGAAAAACTGTTTTTT
TRBV6-2/TRBV6-3,16,TRBJ2-7,-,TRBD2,CASSYLSGVPTYEQYF,TGTGCCAGCAGTTACCTAAGCGGGGTGCCAACCTACGAGCAGTACTTC
TRBV24-1,16,TRBJ2-3,-,TRBD1,CATSDKYRGRTDTQYF,TGTGCCACCAGTGATAAATACAGGGGGCGCACAGATACGCAGTATTTT
TRBV6-5,12,TRBJ1-2,-,-,CASSYMGSGYTF,TGTGCCAGCAGTTACATGGGTAGCGGCTACACCTTC
TRBV28,14,TRBJ1-3,-,-,CASSSPGAGNTIYF,TGTGCCAGCAGTTCCCCCGGGGCTGGAAACACCATATATTTT
TRBV6-1,14,TRBJ2-5,-,-,CASSEAGLRETQYF,TGTGCCAGCAGTGAGGCAGGGCTACGGGAGACCCAGTACTTC
TRBV28,16,TRBJ2-7,-,TRBD1,CASTTQTGLSAYEQYF,TGTGCCAGCACTACTCAGACAGGGTTGTCTGCTTACGAGCAGTACTTC
TRBV6-5,14,TRBJ1-5,-,-,CATTVTGLNQPQHF,TGTGCCACCACCGTTACCGGTCTCAATCAGCCCCAGCATTTT
TRBV6-5,13,TRBJ2-7,-,TRBD1,CASSWTGAGEQYF,TGTGCCAGCAGTTGGACAGGGGCGGGCGAGCAGTACTTC
TRBV6-1,16,TRBJ1-2,-,TRBD1,CASSEVGQGYIYGYTF,TGTGCCAGCAGTGAAGTAGGACAGGGTTATATCTATGGCTACACCTTC
TRBV4-1,16,TRBJ2-1,-,TRBD1,CASSQAPGQGADEQFF,TGCGCCAGCAGCCAAGCCCCAGGACAGGGGGCCGATGAGCAGTTCTTC